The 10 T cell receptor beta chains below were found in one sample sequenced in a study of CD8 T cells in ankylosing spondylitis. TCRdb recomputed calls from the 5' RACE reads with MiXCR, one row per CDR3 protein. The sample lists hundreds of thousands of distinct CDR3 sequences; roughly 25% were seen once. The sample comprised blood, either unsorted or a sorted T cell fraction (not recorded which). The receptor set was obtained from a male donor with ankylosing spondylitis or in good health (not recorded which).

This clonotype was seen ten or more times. CDR3 amino acids: CSASPDRERNEQYF. The CDR3 nucleotides are TGCAGTGCTAGCCCGGACAGGGAAAGGAACGAGCAGTACTTC. V gene TRBV20-1 combines with J gene TRBJ2-7; 8 bases match TRBD1. The CDR3 runs to 14 residues. CDR1 and CDR2 from the germline V gene are DFQATT and SNEGSKA (reference sequence). V was pared by 3 bases and J by 5 bases, with 9 bases of the junction left unmatched.

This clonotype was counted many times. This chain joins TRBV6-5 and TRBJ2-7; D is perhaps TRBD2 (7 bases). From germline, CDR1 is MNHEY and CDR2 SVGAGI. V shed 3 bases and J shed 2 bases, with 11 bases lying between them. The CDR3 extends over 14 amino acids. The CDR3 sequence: CASSYRGDTYEQYF. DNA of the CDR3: TGTGCCAGCAGTTATCGGGGGGACACCTACGAGCAGTACTTC.

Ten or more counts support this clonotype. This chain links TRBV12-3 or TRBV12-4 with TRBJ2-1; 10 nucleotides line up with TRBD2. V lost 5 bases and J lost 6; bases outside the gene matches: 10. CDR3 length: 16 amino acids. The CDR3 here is CASSKIAGGLPNEQFF. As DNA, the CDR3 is TGTGCCAGCAGTAAAATAGCGGGGGGTCTCCCCAATGAGCAGTTCTTC.

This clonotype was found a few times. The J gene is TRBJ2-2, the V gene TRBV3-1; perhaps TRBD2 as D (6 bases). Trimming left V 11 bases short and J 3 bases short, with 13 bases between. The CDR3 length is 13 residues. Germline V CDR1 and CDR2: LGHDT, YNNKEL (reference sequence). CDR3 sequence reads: CAAAGRYTGELFF. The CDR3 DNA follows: TGTGCCGCCGCGGGACGGTACACCGGGGAGCTGTTTTTT.

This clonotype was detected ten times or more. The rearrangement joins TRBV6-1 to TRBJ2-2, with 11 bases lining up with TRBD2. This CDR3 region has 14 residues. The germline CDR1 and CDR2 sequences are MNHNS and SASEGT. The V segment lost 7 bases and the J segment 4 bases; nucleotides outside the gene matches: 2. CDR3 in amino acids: CASTSGRRTGELFF. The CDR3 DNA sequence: TGTGCCAGCACTAGCGGGAGGCGCACCGGGGAGCTGTTTTTT.

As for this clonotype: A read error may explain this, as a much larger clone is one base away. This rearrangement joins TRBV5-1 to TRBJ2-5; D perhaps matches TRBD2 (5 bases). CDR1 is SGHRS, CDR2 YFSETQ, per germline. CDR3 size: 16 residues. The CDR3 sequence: CSSSLAVSGLGETQYF. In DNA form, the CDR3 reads TGCTCCAGCAGCTTGGCCGTGTCGGGGTTGGGAGAGACCCAGTACTTC.

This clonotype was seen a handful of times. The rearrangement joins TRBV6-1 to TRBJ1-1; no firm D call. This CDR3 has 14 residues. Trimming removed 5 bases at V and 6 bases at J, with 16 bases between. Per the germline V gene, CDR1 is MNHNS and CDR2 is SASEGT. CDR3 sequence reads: CASSPDGARAEAFF. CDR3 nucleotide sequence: TGTGCCAGCAGTCCGGACGGCGCAAGGGCTGAAGCTTTCTTT.

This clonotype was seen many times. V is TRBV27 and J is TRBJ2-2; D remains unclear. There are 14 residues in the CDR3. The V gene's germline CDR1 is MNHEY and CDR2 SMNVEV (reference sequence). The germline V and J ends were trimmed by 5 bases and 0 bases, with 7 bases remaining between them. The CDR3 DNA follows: TGTGCCAGCAGTCGGAGCGCGAACACCGGGGAGCTGTTTTTT. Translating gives CASSRSANTGELFF.

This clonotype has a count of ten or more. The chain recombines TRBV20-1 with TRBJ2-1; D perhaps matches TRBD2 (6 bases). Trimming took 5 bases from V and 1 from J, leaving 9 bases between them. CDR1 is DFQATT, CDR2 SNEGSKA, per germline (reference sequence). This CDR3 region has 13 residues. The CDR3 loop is CSAGRTSYNEQFF. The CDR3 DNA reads TGCAGTGCTGGGAGGACATCCTACAATGAGCAGTTCTTC.

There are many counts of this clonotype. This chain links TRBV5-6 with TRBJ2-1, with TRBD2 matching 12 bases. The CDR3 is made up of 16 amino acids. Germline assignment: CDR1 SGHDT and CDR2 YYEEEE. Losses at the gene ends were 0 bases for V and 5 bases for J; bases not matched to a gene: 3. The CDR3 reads CASSLARLAGDNEQFF. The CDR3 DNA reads TGTGCCAGCAGCTTGGCTCGACTAGCGGGAGACAATGAGCAGTTCTTC.